The 24 T cell receptor beta chains given below trace back to one sample, sequenced in a study of blood T cells in healthy people across ages. It was with a sample-barcoded 5' primer and a J-beta primer mix that a second PCR of roughly 7 to 12 cycles was run. TCRdb reprocessed the 5' RACE reads with MiXCR, giving one entry per CDR3 protein. The table records about 1.4 million distinct CDR3 sequences, 45% to 70% of them present only once. Sequenced input: blood. Receptor source: a man aged 18 to 30 in good health.

The chain joins TRBV28 to TRBJ1-3; TRBD1 is a possible D gene (5 bases). CDR1 MDHEN and CDR2 SYDVKM come from the germline V gene. The CDR3 length is 13 residues. Trimming stripped 4 bases from V and 5 bases from J, with 9 bases between. DNA for the CDR3: TGTGCCAGCAGTTCGACAGAGAGAAACACCATATATTTT. Protein sequence: CASSSTERNTIYF.

This clonotype was seen a single time. V usage is TRBV20-1 and J usage is TRBJ1-2, with 8 nucleotides matching TRBD1. Trimming removed 3 bases from V and 7 bases from J; junction bases left unmatched: 10. Looked up from germline, CDR1 is DFQATT and CDR2 is SNEGSKA (reference sequence). The CDR3 consists of 14 residues. This CDR3 is CSASKGQGVSGYTF. As DNA, the CDR3 is TGCAGTGCTAGTAAAGGACAGGGAGTTTCTGGCTACACCTTC.

The CDR3 loop is CATTRGGNGGSYEQYF. For the CDR3, the DNA is TGTGCCACCACCCGGGGGGGTAACGGGGGTTCTTACGAGCAGTACTTC. The chain couples TRBV10-3 to TRBJ2-5; TRBD2 aligns across 8 bases. The J call may be incorrect, as the DNA end agrees better with TRBJ2-7. Germline CDR1 reads ENHRY; CDR2 reads SYGVKD. The CDR3 contains 16 residues.

The chain couples TRBV28 to TRBJ2-3; the match to TRBD2 covers 10 bases. This CDR3 spans 18 amino acids. Germline V lookup: CDR1 MDHEN, CDR2 SYDVKM. Germline trimming cut 3 bases from V and 0 bases from J; bases unmatched to any gene: 9. CDR3 bases: TGTGCCAGCAGTTTTAGGGTGTCAGCGGGGGGGAGCACAGATACGCAGTATTTT. Its translation: CASSFRVSAGGSTDTQYF.

CDR3 sequence (DNA): TGCAGTGCTATCGGACAGGCTAGGAGGGAGCAGTACTTC. Amino acid sequence: CSAIGQARREQYF. The chain has TRBV20-1 and TRBJ2-5, with a possible D match to TRBD1 (7 bases). CDR1 and CDR2 (germline): DFQATT, SNEGSKA (reference sequence). The CDR3 is 13 residues long. The V end was cut by 4 bases, the J end by 11 bases, with 20 bases between.

The gene calls are TRBV20-1 and TRBJ1-1; TRBD1 agrees at 7 bases. V lost 0 bases and J lost 1; bases outside the gene matches: 11. CDR1 and CDR2 from the germline V gene are DFQATT and SNEGSKA (reference sequence). There are 17 residues in the CDR3. The CDR3 DNA reads as TGCAGTGCTAGAGAGGGGAAGGGGGCAATCCCGAACACTGAAGCTTTCTTT. It codes for CSAREGKGAIPNTEAFF.

A few counts support this clonotype. The chain uses TRBV7-2 and TRBJ2-7; D possibly uses TRBD1 or TRBD2 (6 bases each). V lost 0 bases, J lost 5 bases, and 17 bases lay in between. This CDR3 is built from 16 residues. Germline assignment: CDR1 SGHTA and CDR2 FQGNSA. The CDR3: CASSLAGVGGLNEQYF. The DNA for the CDR3 is TGTGCCAGCAGCTTAGCAGGCGTAGGGGGGCTGAACGAGCAGTACTTC.

The chain employs TRBV4-1 and TRBJ2-2; D could derive from TRBD1 or TRBD2 (5 bases each). CDR3 length equals 15 residues. V was cut by 0 bases and J by 6 bases, with 11 bases left in between. The germline gives CDR1 MGHRA, CDR2 YSYEKL. The CDR3 region has the DNA TGCGCCAGCAGCCAAGATGGGACCTTTTCCGGGGAGCTGTTTTTT. It yields the protein CASSQDGTFSGELFF.

As regards this clonotype: A read error may produce the germline difference seen at one junction end. V usage is TRBV25-1 and J usage is TRBJ2-5, with 9 positions matching TRBD1. Germline loops: CDR1 MGHDK, CDR2 SYGVNS. The CDR3 runs 16 residues. CDR3 amino acids: CASSANGQGLRETRYF. As DNA, the CDR3 is TGTGCCAGCAGCGCAAACGGACAGGGGTTGCGGGAGACCCGGTACTTC.

The chain uses TRBV4-1 and TRBJ1-6, with TRBD1 matching over 11 bases. Trimming cost V 5 bases and J 0 bases; bases outside gene matches: 15. There are 21 residues in the CDR3. Germline V gene data show CDR1 as MGHRA and CDR2 as YSYEKL. The CDR3 nucleotides are TGCGCCAGCAGCGGACGGACCTCCGGGACAGGGGGTCACTCCTATAATTCACCCCTCCACTTT. Translating it yields CASSGRTSGTGGHSYNSPLHF.

V and J are TRBV9 and TRBJ2-7, with unresolved D. CDR3 length: 15 amino acids. The germline CDR1 and CDR2 sequences are SGDLS and YYNGEE. Trimming left V 0 bases short and J 0 bases short, with 10 bases between. For the CDR3, the DNA is TGTGCCAGCAGCGTAGGACTGAGCGACTCCTACGAGCAGTACTTC. The encoded protein is CASSVGLSDSYEQYF. Full variable domain (outside the CDR3, taken from reference TRBV9 and TRBJ2-7): DSGVTQTPKHLITATGQRVTLRCSPRSGDLSVYWYQQSLDQGLQFLIQYYNGEERAKGNILERFSAQQFPDLHSELNLSSLELGDSALYFCASSVGLSDSYEQYFGPGTRLTVT.

This clonotype was seen a few times. This rearrangement joins TRBV4-1 to TRBJ2-3, with D perhaps assigned TRBD1 or TRBD2 (5 bases each). This CDR3 has 14 amino acids. The germline V gene encodes CDR1 MGHRA and CDR2 YSYEKL. V was trimmed by 5 bases and J by 4 bases, leaving 13 bases between them. The chain's CDR3 is CASSGDGMADTQYF. For the CDR3, the DNA is TGCGCCAGCAGCGGGGACGGGATGGCAGATACGCAGTATTTT.

V and J are TRBV29-1 and TRBJ1-2; D is perhaps TRBD1 (5 bases). This CDR3 has 11 amino acids. Trimming took off 5 bases at V and 6 bases at J, with 10 bases between the two ends. CDR1 SQVTM and CDR2 ANQGSEA come from the germline V gene. The DNA of the CDR3 is TGCAGCGTTCCCAGGGACCATGGCTACACCTTC. Encoded protein: CSVPRDHGYTF.

The rearrangement uses TRBV20-1 and TRBJ2-7, with D possibly TRBD2 on 6 matching bases. The CDR3 length is 12 residues. With 6 bases removed from V and 5 bases from J, the gap between germline ends came to 14 bases. Germline V gene sequence: CDR1 DFQATT, CDR2 SNEGSKA (reference sequence). The CDR3: CSAFLGTHEQYF. DNA of the CDR3: TGCAGTGCCTTCCTCGGGACTCACGAGCAGTACTTC.

The chain joins TRBV5-5 to TRBJ2-2, with D perhaps TRBD1 or TRBD2 (6 bases each). The germline V and J ends were trimmed by 7 bases and 0 bases, with 10 bases remaining between them. The germline gives CDR1 SGHKS, CDR2 YYEKEE (reference sequence). The CDR3 covers 14 residues. CDR3 nucleotides: TGTGCCAGCGGGGGGCAGGCGAACACCGGGGAGCTGTTTTTT. Protein: CASGGQANTGELFF. Together with reference TRBV5-5 and TRBJ2-2, the CDR3 gives the full variable domain: DAGVTQSPTHLIKTRGQQVTLRCSPISGHKSVSWYQQVLGQGPQFIFQYYEKEERGRGNFPDRFSARQFPNYSSELNVNALLLGDSALYLCASGGQANTGELFFGEGSRLTVL.

As for this clonotype: Sequence at one end of the junction differs from germline and may be a read error. V is TRBV6-6 and J is TRBJ2-5; 10 bases fit TRBD2. Germline V gives CDR1 MNHNY, CDR2 SVGAGI (reference sequence). The CDR3 extends over 16 amino acids. Here the CDR3 DNA reads TGTGCCAGCAGGCGGCTAGCGGGAGAGAATCAAGTGACCCAGTACTTC. Translated: CASRRLAGENQVTQYF.

The chain combines TRBV7-9 with TRBJ2-1; 8 nucleotides align to TRBD2. Germline values: CDR1 SEHNR, CDR2 FQNEAQ (reference sequence). J lost 0 bases, V lost 3 bases, and 4 bases had no gene match. The CDR3 sequence is 16 residues long. Here the CDR3 reads CASSFLAGRSYNEQFF. CDR3 in DNA: TGTGCCAGCAGCTTCCTAGCGGGCCGCTCCTACAATGAGCAGTTCTTC.

The chain recombines TRBV20-1 with TRBJ2-3; 7 bases are shared with TRBD2. The germline V gene has CDR1 DFQATT and CDR2 SNEGSKA (reference sequence). V dropped 5 bases and J dropped 1; count of bases not matched to a gene: 6. There are 14 residues in the CDR3. DNA for the CDR3: TGCAGTGCTCCTCTAGCGGAGCGCACAGATACGCAGTATTTT. Its translation is CSAPLAERTDTQYF.

The J gene is TRBJ2-7, the V gene TRBV27; 12 positions agree with TRBD2. The DNA end is more similar to TRBJ2-5, so the J call may be wrong. Germline loops: CDR1 MNHEY, CDR2 SMNVEV (reference sequence). The CDR3 has 16 residues. In nucleotides, the CDR3 is TGTGCCAGCAGTCCCCTGACTAGCGGGGGAGAAAAGACCCAGTACTTC. It codes for CASSPLTSGGEKTQYF.

The chain has TRBV5-1 and TRBJ1-1, with TRBD1 matching over 9 bases. The CDR3 is 10 amino acids. Germline V lookup: CDR1 SGHRS, CDR2 YFSETQ. V was clipped by 9 bases and J by 11 bases; unmatched bases: 5. DNA of the CDR3: TGCGCCAAGACAGGGGGTAAGGCTTTCTTT. Encoded protein: CAKTGGKAFF.

This CDR3 is CASTHAQGFHEQYF. The DNA for the CDR3 is TGTGCCAGCACCCACGCACAAGGTTTCCACGAGCAGTACTTC. This chain links TRBV28 with TRBJ2-5; D gene unclear. Gene TRBJ2-7 matches the end of the DNA better, so the J call may be wrong. Germline lookup yields CDR1 MDHEN and CDR2 SYDVKM. This CDR3 region has 14 residues.

The CDR3 DNA reads TGCAGTGCTGGTAGCGGATCCTACGAGCAGTACTTC. Protein product: CSAGSGSYEQYF. The chain recombines TRBV20-1 with TRBJ2-7; tentative D call: TRBD2 (6 bases). The CDR3 runs to 12 residues. The germline V gene has CDR1 DFQATT and CDR2 SNEGSKA (reference sequence). V was pared by 5 bases and J by 1 base, with 9 bases between.

The CDR3 sequence: CAESSTSRHEQFF. Here the CDR3 DNA reads TGTGCCGAGAGCTCAACTAGCCGACATGAGCAGTTCTTC. The V and J genes are TRBV7-9 and TRBJ2-1; D is possibly TRBD2 (6 bases). V lost 11 bases, J lost 8 bases, and 19 bases lay in between. The CDR3 spans 13 residues. Per the germline V gene, CDR1 is SEHNR and CDR2 is FQNEAQ (reference sequence).

The chain uses TRBV6-2 or TRBV6-3 and TRBJ2-3; 10 nucleotides line up with TRBD1. V shed 9 bases, J shed 2 bases, and the junction held 5 bases outside the gene matches. Germline CDR1 MNHEY, CDR2 SVGEGT. The length of the CDR3 is 14 residues. The CDR3 coding sequence is TGTGCCAGTGTGGGGACAGGGGCCACAGATACGCAGTATTTT. It specifies CASVGTGATDTQYF.